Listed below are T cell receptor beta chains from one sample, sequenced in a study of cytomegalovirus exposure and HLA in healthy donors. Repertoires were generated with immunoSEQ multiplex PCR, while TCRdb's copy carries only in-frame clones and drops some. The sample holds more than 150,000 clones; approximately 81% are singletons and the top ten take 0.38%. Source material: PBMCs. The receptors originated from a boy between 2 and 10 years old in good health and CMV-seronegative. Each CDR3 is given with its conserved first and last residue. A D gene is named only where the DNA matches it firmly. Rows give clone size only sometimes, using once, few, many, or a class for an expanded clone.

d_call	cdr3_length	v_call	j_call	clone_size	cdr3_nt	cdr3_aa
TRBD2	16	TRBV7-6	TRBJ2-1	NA	TGTGCCAGCAGACGACTAGCGGGAGTAGACTACAATGAGCAGTTCTTC	CASRRLAGVDYNEQFF
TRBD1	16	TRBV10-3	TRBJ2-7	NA	TGTGCCATCAGTGAGTCGAGAGGGACAGGCTCCTACGAGCAGTACTTC	CAISESRGTGSYEQYF
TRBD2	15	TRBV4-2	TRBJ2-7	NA	TGTGCCAGCAGCCAATCCCCGGGACTAGCAGCCGAGCAGTACTTC	CASSQSPGLAAEQYF
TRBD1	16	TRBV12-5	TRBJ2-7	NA	TGTGCTAGTGGTTTCGGAATTAGGGACAGGGACTACGAGCAGTACTTC	CASGFGIRDRDYEQYF
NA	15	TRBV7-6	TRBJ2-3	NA	TGTGCCAGCAGCTCTTATCCTCGGGGGAGAGGTACGCAGTATTTT	CASSSYPRGRGTQYF
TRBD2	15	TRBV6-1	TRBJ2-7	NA	TGTGCCAGCAGTCAACCCGGGGGGGCCCCTTACGAGCAGTACTTC	CASSQPGGAPYEQYF
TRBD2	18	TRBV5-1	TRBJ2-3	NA	TGCGCCAGCAGCTTGTTCGGCGGGACTAGCGGGAGCACAGATACGCAGTATTTT	CASSLFGGTSGSTDTQYF
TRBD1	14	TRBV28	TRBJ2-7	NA	TGTGCCAGCAGCCCGACAGGGGCGAACTACGAGCAGTACTTC	CASSPTGANYEQYF
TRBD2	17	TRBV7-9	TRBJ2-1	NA	TGTGCCAGCAACTTCCTGTTTAGCGGGAGGACATACAATGAGCAGTTCTTC	CASNFLFSGRTYNEQFF
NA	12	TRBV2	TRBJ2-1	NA	TGTGCCAGCAGTCCGACTAGACCTGAGCAGTTCTTC	CASSPTRPEQFF
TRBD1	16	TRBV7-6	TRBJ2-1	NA	TGTGCCAGCAGCTTAGGGGGACAGGGTCGATACAATGAGCAGTTCTTC	CASSLGGQGRYNEQFF
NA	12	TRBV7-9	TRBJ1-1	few	TGTGCCAGCAGCTTCGGGGGGGCTGAAGCTTTCTTT	CASSFGGAEAFF
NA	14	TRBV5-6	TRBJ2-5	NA	TGTGCCAGCAGCTTGGTGGCCGGGGAAGAGACCCAGTACTTC	CASSLVAGEETQYF
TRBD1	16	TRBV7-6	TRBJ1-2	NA	TGTGCCAGCAGCTTATCACCGGGACAGCCTAACTATGGCTACACCTTC	CASSLSPGQPNYGYTF
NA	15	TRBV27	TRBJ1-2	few	TGTGCCAGCAGTTTATCGATCGCGGGTTACGATGGCTACACCTTC	CASSLSIAGYDGYTF
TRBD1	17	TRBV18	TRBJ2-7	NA	TGTGCCAGCTCACCATCGACCGGGACAGGGGTTACCTACGAGCAGTACTTC	CASSPSTGTGVTYEQYF